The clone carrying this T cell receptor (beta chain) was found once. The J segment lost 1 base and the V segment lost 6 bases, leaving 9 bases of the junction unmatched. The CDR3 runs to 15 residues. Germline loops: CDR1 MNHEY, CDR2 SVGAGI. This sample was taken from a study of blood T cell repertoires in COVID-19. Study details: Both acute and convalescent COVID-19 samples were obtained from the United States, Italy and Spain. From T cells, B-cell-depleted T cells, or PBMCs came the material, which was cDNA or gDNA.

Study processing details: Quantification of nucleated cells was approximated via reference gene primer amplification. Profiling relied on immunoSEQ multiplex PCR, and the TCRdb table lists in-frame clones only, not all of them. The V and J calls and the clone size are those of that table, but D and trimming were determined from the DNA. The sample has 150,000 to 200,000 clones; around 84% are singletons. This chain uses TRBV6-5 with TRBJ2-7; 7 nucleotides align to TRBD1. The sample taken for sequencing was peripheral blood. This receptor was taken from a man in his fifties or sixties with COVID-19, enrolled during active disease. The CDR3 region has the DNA TGTGCCAGCAGCGACGTAGGACAGGCGTCCTACGAGCAGTACTTC. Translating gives CASSDVGQASYEQYF.